The 10 T cell receptor beta chains below all came from one sample that was sequenced in a study of T cell repertoires in cytomegalovirus infection. The antigens these receptors bind are not known. TCRdb used MiXCR to reprocess the reads, holding one entry per CDR3 protein. Here the sample spans hundreds of thousands of distinct CDR3 sequences, around a third being singletons. The sequences come from cultured CD8+ T cells from PBMCs, collected from culture after CMV antigen stimulation. Receptors were obtained from a human donor in good health (CMV status not recorded). Some clones in this sample may be carry-over from other donors' samples.

V is TRBV5-5 and J is TRBJ1-1; 11 bases fit TRBD1. CDR1 and CDR2 from the germline V gene are SGHKS and YYEKEE (reference sequence). V dropped 4 bases and J dropped 5; count of bases not matched to a gene: 7. CDR3 length: 15 residues. The CDR3 region has the DNA TGTGCCAGCAGCCCAGGACAGGGGGCAGAGACTGAAGCTTTCTTT. Its protein product is CASSPGQGAETEAFF.

This sequence joins TRBV5-6 and TRBJ1-3, with unresolved D. The germline CDR1 and CDR2 sequences are SGHDT and YYEEEE. With 1 base removed from V and 0 bases from J, the gap between germline ends came to 8 bases. This CDR3 is built from 15 residues. The CDR3 DNA sequence: TGTGCCAGCAGCTTGTTACAGACCTCTGGAAACACCATATATTTT. As protein: CASSLLQTSGNTIYF. The variable domain in full, completed from reference TRBV5-6 and TRBJ1-3, reads DAGVTQSPTHLIKTRGQQVTLRCSPKSGHDTVSWYQQALGQGPQFIFQYYEEEERQRGNFPDRFSGHQFPNYSSELNVNALLLGDSALYLCASSLLQTSGNTIYFGEGSWLTVV.

This clonotype was found a few times. The chain carries TRBV5-1 and TRBJ2-1, with D unclear. Germline lookup yields CDR1 SGHRS and CDR2 YFSETQ. There are 15 residues in the CDR3. Trimming pared 4 bases from V and 7 bases from J, leaving 18 bases between. In nucleotides, the CDR3 is TGCGCCAGCAGCGACTCGTGGGCGTTAATAAATGAGCAGTTCTTC. This encodes CASSDSWALINEQFF.

The sample holds a few counts of this clonotype. The J gene is TRBJ1-1, the V gene TRBV6-5; D is uncertain. Looked up from germline, CDR1 is MNHEY and CDR2 is SVGAGI. The CDR3 is 12 residues long. Deletions cut 7 bases from V and 5 bases from J, with 11 bases between. The CDR3 region is CASISSRTEAFF. Here the CDR3 DNA reads TGTGCCAGCATCTCATCCAGGACTGAAGCTTTCTTT.

This clonotype turned up a few times. The chain carries TRBV6-1 and TRBJ2-5, with TRBD2 matching over 8 bases. The V segment lost 4 bases and the J segment 5 bases; nucleotides outside the gene matches: 9. Germline CDR1 reads MNHNS; CDR2 reads SASEGT. The CDR3 sequence is 15 residues long. The CDR3 protein is CASSAGGGARETQYF. The DNA for the CDR3 is TGTGCCAGCAGTGCGGGAGGGGGGGCCAGGGAGACCCAGTACTTC.

This clonotype occurred a few times. This chain links TRBV4-2 with TRBJ2-7; 9 bases fit TRBD1. The trim removed 1 base at V and 5 bases at J, leaving 3 bases unmatched. The CDR3 consists of 14 residues. The germline V gene has CDR1 LGHNA and CDR2 YNFKEQ. This CDR3 is CASSQADRGNEQYF. The DNA of the CDR3 is TGTGCCAGCAGCCAAGCGGACAGGGGCAACGAGCAGTACTTC.

This clonotype was counted at least ten times. The V and J genes are TRBV7-9 and TRBJ2-5; no clear D gene. Per germline, CDR1 SEHNR and CDR2 FQNEAQ (reference sequence). This CDR3 contains 13 residues. The ends were cut back, 4 bases at V and 5 bases at J, with 11 bases in the middle. Here the CDR3 reads CASSSPLRETQYF. CDR3 nucleotide sequence: TGTGCCAGCAGCTCGCCCCTAAGGGAGACCCAGTACTTC. The entire variable domain, with the rest obtained from reference TRBV7-9 and TRBJ2-5, is as follows: DTGVSQNPRHKITKRGQNVTFRCDPISEHNRLYWYRQTLGQGPEFLTYFQNEAQLEKSRLLSDRFSAERPKGSFSTLEIQRTEQGDSAMYLCASSSPLRETQYFGPGTRLLVL.

The chain uses TRBV6-5 and TRBJ2-2; 10 bases align to TRBD1. With 5 bases clipped from V and 7 bases from J, the junction kept 13 bases outside the gene matches. The germline V gene has CDR1 MNHEY and CDR2 SVGAGI. The CDR3 is 17 amino acids. CDR3 residues: CASSPLGQGTYGGELFF. CDR3 DNA sequence: TGTGCCAGCAGTCCACTGGGACAGGGGACCTACGGCGGGGAGCTGTTTTTT.

This clonotype occurred many times. The chain has TRBV12-3 or TRBV12-4 and TRBJ2-7; weak D call: TRBD1 (5 bases). V was trimmed by 4 bases and J by 4 bases, leaving 17 bases between them. CDR3 length: 15 amino acids. CDR3 in DNA: TGTGCCAGCAGTTCCTCGGGCCAGGGTGGATACGAGCAGTACTTC. This encodes CASSSSGQGGYEQYF.

This clonotype was seen only a few times. The J gene is TRBJ2-1, the V gene TRBV7-6; 7 nucleotides align to TRBD1. The germline CDR1 and CDR2 sequences are SGHVS and FNYEAQ. Trimming cost V 1 base and J 8 bases; bases outside gene matches: 8. CDR3 length: 15 residues. The CDR3 spells CASSLGWQGVDEQFF. In DNA form, the CDR3 reads TGTGCCAGCAGCTTAGGGTGGCAGGGGGTGGATGAGCAGTTCTTC.